The rows below give T cell receptor beta chains drawn from one sample of a study of T cell responses to AZD1222 COVID-19 vaccine. Profiling relied on immunoSEQ multiplex PCR, and the TCRdb table lists in-frame clones only, not all of them. Of about 130,000 clones detected, approximately 85% appear once; the ten largest clones hold under 9.5%. The sample consisted of peripheral blood, taken on day 0 of AZD1222 vaccination. The receptors here all came from an adult in good health. Both conserved end residues are part of each CDR3. The D gene is left open where the match is weak. Rows give clone size only sometimes, using once, few, many, or a class for an expanded clone.

clone size: .; D gene: .; V gene: TRBV23-1; J gene: TRBJ1-4; CDR3 protein: CASSQELQGPNEKLFF; CDR3 DNA: TGCGCCAGCAGTCAAGAGCTTCAGGGGCCAAATGAAAAACTGTTTTTT
clone size: .; D gene: .; V gene: TRBV9; J gene: TRBJ1-1; CDR3 protein: CASSVSGTTDTEAFF; CDR3 DNA: TGTGCCAGCAGCGTTTCCGGGACAACCGACACTGAAGCTTTCTTT
clone size: .; D gene: TRBD2; V gene: TRBV7-9; J gene: TRBJ2-7; CDR3 protein: CASSLGGRHEQYF; CDR3 DNA: TGTGCCAGCAGCTTAGGCGGGAGGCACGAGCAGTACTTC
clone size: .; D gene: .; V gene: TRBV7-9; J gene: TRBJ2-3; CDR3 protein: CASSLVWGYGDTQYF; CDR3 DNA: TGTGCCAGCAGCTTAGTGTGGGGATACGGAGATACGCAGTATTTT
clone size: .; D gene: .; V gene: TRBV4-2; J gene: TRBJ1-2; CDR3 protein: CASSQESGPYGYTF; CDR3 DNA: TGTGCCAGCAGCCAAGAATCGGGGCCCTATGGCTACACCTTC
clone size: .; D gene: .; V gene: TRBV6-6; J gene: TRBJ1-1; CDR3 protein: CASSLGALNTEAFF; CDR3 DNA: TGTGCCTCTAGCTTAGGGGCCTTAAACACTGAAGCTTTCTTT
clone size: .; D gene: .; V gene: TRBV20-1; J gene: TRBJ1-2; CDR3 protein: CRGGSYGYTF; CDR3 DNA: TGCAGGGGGGGTTCCTATGGCTACACCTTC
clone size: .; D gene: .; V gene: TRBV10-1; J gene: TRBJ2-3; CDR3 protein: CASSHTQFTDTQYF; CDR3 DNA: TGCGCCAGCAGCCACACACAGTTCACAGATACGCAGTATTTT
clone size: once; D gene: .; V gene: TRBV6-4; J gene: TRBJ2-5; CDR3 protein: CASSPGEETQYF; CDR3 DNA: TGTGCCAGCAGTCCCGGAGAGGAGACCCAGTACTTC
clone size: .; D gene: .; V gene: TRBV2; J gene: TRBJ1-1; CDR3 protein: CASSEGILNTEAFF; CDR3 DNA: TGTGCCAGCAGTGAAGGTATATTGAACACTGAAGCTTTCTTT
clone size: .; D gene: .; V gene: TRBV19; J gene: TRBJ1-5; CDR3 protein: CASKRGNSNQPQHF; CDR3 DNA: TGTGCCAGTAAGCGAGGGAATAGCAATCAGCCCCAGCATTTT
clone size: .; D gene: .; V gene: TRBV18; J gene: TRBJ1-4; CDR3 protein: CASHGGDEKLFF; CDR3 DNA: TGTGCCAGCCACGGAGGGGATGAAAAACTGTTTTTT
clone size: .; D gene: .; V gene: TRBV5-6; J gene: TRBJ1-1; CDR3 protein: CASSLGQGEAFF; CDR3 DNA: TGTGCCAGCAGCTTGGGGCAGGGTGAAGCTTTCTTT
clone size: .; D gene: TRBD1; V gene: TRBV10-2; J gene: TRBJ2-7; CDR3 protein: CASSEPGQGKDEQYF; CDR3 DNA: TGCGCCAGCAGTGAGCCGGGACAGGGCAAGGACGAGCAGTACTTC
clone size: .; D gene: .; V gene: TRBV28; J gene: TRBJ1-2; CDR3 protein: CASTPRRVNYGYTF; CDR3 DNA: TGTGCCAGCACCCCAAGGAGAGTTAACTATGGCTACACCTTC
clone size: .; D gene: TRBD1; V gene: TRBV19; J gene: TRBJ2-3; CDR3 protein: CASSARQGTDTQYF; CDR3 DNA: TGTGCCAGTAGTGCGCGACAGGGAACAGATACGCAGTATTTT
clone size: .; D gene: .; V gene: TRBV6-1; J gene: TRBJ1-2; CDR3 protein: CASSEGGTAIYGYTF; CDR3 DNA: TGTGCCAGCAGCGAAGGGGGAACAGCGATCTATGGCTACACCTTC
clone size: .; D gene: .; V gene: TRBV10-1; J gene: TRBJ2-1; CDR3 protein: CASSVSRTVNEQFF; CDR3 DNA: TGCGCCAGCAGTGTTTCCAGGACCGTCAATGAGCAGTTCTTC
clone size: .; D gene: .; V gene: TRBV15; J gene: TRBJ2-5; CDR3 protein: CATSRNRAVQETQYF; CDR3 DNA: TGTGCCACCAGCAGAAATCGAGCGGTCCAAGAGACCCAGTACTTC
clone size: .; D gene: .; V gene: TRBV3-1/TRBV3-2; J gene: TRBJ1-4; CDR3 protein: CASSQRVKGSVNEKLFF; CDR3 DNA: TGTGCCAGCAGCCAAAGGGTAAAGGGATCTGTTAATGAAAAACTGTTTTTT
clone size: .; D gene: .; V gene: TRBV18; J gene: TRBJ1-1; CDR3 protein: CASSPPLRAGTEAFF; CDR3 DNA: TGTGCCAGCTCACCACCATTAAGGGCTGGCACTGAAGCTTTCTTT
clone size: .; D gene: .; V gene: TRBV27; J gene: TRBJ1-6; CDR3 protein: CASSYANSPLHF; CDR3 DNA: TGTGCCAGCAGCTATGCGAATTCACCCCTCCACTTT
clone size: .; D gene: .; V gene: TRBV30; J gene: TRBJ1-5; CDR3 protein: CAFRDRDQPQHF; CDR3 DNA: TGTGCCTTCCGGGACCGCGATCAGCCCCAGCATTTT
clone size: once; D gene: TRBD2; V gene: TRBV25-1; J gene: TRBJ2-1; CDR3 protein: CASSESGVSYNEQFF; CDR3 DNA: TGTGCCAGCAGTGAAAGCGGGGTCTCCTACAATGAGCAGTTCTTC
clone size: .; D gene: .; V gene: TRBV7-2; J gene: TRBJ1-4; CDR3 protein: CASSLGREENEKLFF; CDR3 DNA: TGTGCCAGCAGCTTAGGCCGGGAGGAGAATGAAAAACTGTTTTTT
clone size: .; D gene: TRBD1; V gene: TRBV5-1; J gene: TRBJ1-6; CDR3 protein: CASSLEQGTSPLHF; CDR3 DNA: TGCGCCAGCAGCTTGGAACAGGGGACTTCACCCCTCCACTTT
clone size: few; D gene: .; V gene: TRBV10-3; J gene: TRBJ2-7; CDR3 protein: CAISEALAQGAYEQYF; CDR3 DNA: TGTGCCATCAGTGAGGCCCTCGCACAGGGCGCCTACGAGCAGTACTTC
clone size: .; D gene: TRBD1; V gene: TRBV11-2; J gene: TRBJ2-7; CDR3 protein: CASSLAGTGSKQYF; CDR3 DNA: TGTGCCAGCAGCTTAGCCGGGACAGGGAGCAAGCAGTACTTC
clone size: .; D gene: .; V gene: TRBV9; J gene: TRBJ2-6; CDR3 protein: CASSATVSGANVLTF; CDR3 DNA: TGTGCCAGCAGCGCCACAGTCTCTGGGGCCAACGTCCTGACTTTC
clone size: .; D gene: .; V gene: TRBV29-1; J gene: TRBJ2-4; CDR3 protein: CSVLGESAKNIQYF; CDR3 DNA: TGCAGCGTTTTAGGGGAGTCGGCCAAAAACATTCAGTACTTC
clone size: .; D gene: .; V gene: TRBV7-9; J gene: TRBJ1-1; CDR3 protein: CASSMNTEAFF; CDR3 DNA: TGTGCCAGCAGCATGAACACTGAAGCTTTCTTT
clone size: .; D gene: .; V gene: TRBV6-5; J gene: TRBJ1-2; CDR3 protein: CASKAGKYGYTF; CDR3 DNA: TGTGCCAGCAAGGCAGGGAAGTATGGCTACACCTTC
clone size: .; D gene: .; V gene: TRBV9; J gene: TRBJ1-2; CDR3 protein: CASSVGVNYGYTF; CDR3 DNA: TGTGCCAGCAGCGTAGGGGTCAACTATGGCTACACCTTC
clone size: .; D gene: .; V gene: TRBV11-2; J gene: TRBJ1-2; CDR3 protein: CASSPHSTAGNGYTF; CDR3 DNA: TGTGCCAGCAGCCCCCACTCCACCGCGGGGAATGGCTACACCTTC
clone size: .; D gene: .; V gene: TRBV3-1/TRBV3-2; J gene: TRBJ1-5; CDR3 protein: CASSHPRRKGSNQPQHF; CDR3 DNA: TGTGCCAGCAGCCACCCCCGGAGAAAGGGAAGCAATCAGCCCCAGCATTTT
clone size: .; D gene: .; V gene: TRBV10-2; J gene: TRBJ1-1; CDR3 protein: CASNMDRNTEAFF; CDR3 DNA: TGCGCCAGCAACATGGACAGGAACACTGAAGCTTTCTTT
clone size: .; D gene: TRBD2; V gene: TRBV4-2; J gene: TRBJ2-1; CDR3 protein: CASSQGAGVYEQFF; CDR3 DNA: TGTGCCAGCAGCCAAGGGGCGGGAGTATATGAGCAGTTCTTC
clone size: .; D gene: .; V gene: TRBV6-6; J gene: TRBJ2-7; CDR3 protein: CASRDSAYEQYF; CDR3 DNA: TGTGCCAGCAGGGACAGCGCCTACGAGCAGTACTTC
clone size: .; D gene: .; V gene: TRBV2; J gene: TRBJ2-1; CDR3 protein: CASSRSSPLEQFF; CDR3 DNA: TGTGCCAGCAGTCGATCAAGTCCCCTTGAGCAGTTCTTC
clone size: .; D gene: .; V gene: TRBV6-6; J gene: TRBJ1-3; CDR3 protein: CASSSEARDTIYF; CDR3 DNA: TGTGCCAGCAGTTCTGAGGCCCGCGACACCATATATTTT
clone size: few; D gene: .; V gene: TRBV6-4; J gene: TRBJ1-4; CDR3 protein: CASRGTGDHGKLFF; CDR3 DNA: TGTGCCAGCAGGGGGACGGGGGACCACGGAAAACTGTTTTTT
clone size: .; D gene: .; V gene: TRBV5-6; J gene: TRBJ2-2; CDR3 protein: CASSLDRTSKELFF; CDR3 DNA: TGTGCCAGCAGCTTGGACAGGACCAGTAAGGAGCTGTTTTTT
clone size: .; D gene: .; V gene: TRBV7-9; J gene: TRBJ2-5; CDR3 protein: CASSLDRATQETQYF; CDR3 DNA: TGTGCCAGCAGCTTAGACCGGGCCACCCAAGAGACCCAGTACTTC
clone size: .; D gene: TRBD1; V gene: TRBV2; J gene: TRBJ2-1; CDR3 protein: CASGDRVFDEQFF; CDR3 DNA: TGTGCCAGCGGAGACAGGGTTTTCGATGAGCAGTTCTTC
clone size: once; D gene: .; V gene: TRBV3-1/TRBV3-2; J gene: TRBJ1-4; CDR3 protein: CASNDPARGEKLFF; CDR3 DNA: TGTGCCAGCAACGACCCCGCTCGGGGTGAAAAACTGTTTTTT
clone size: .; D gene: .; V gene: TRBV9; J gene: TRBJ1-2; CDR3 protein: CASSPISAYGYTF; CDR3 DNA: TGTGCCAGCAGCCCAATATCCGCCTATGGCTACACCTTC